The source of this T cell receptor (beta chain) is a study of T cells in tumors after PD-1 blockade. Study background: Prior checkpoint blockade, systemic immunosuppressant use, or anti-cancer therapy within 4 weeks excluded patients. Blood samples averaged about 120,000 templates (range about 23,000-260,000) and some 35,000 unique clonotypes.

Here immunoSEQ multiplex PCR was the method, and the copy in TCRdb shows in-frame clones only, minus some. Of around 34,000 clones in the sample, approximately 73% were seen once. CDR1 is SGHTA, CDR2 FQGNSA, per germline. This CDR3 is 15 amino acids long. V lost 1 base to trimming and J lost 4 bases, with 11 bases between them. Turning to this clone: The antigen remains unidentified.

General observations from the study: Blood contained roughly two fifths of the tumor's TCR clonotypes.

This TCR was sampled from a human donor with basal cell carcinoma. The source was PBMCs, collected after anti-PD-1 treatment. The gene calls are TRBV7-2 and TRBJ2-1; no clear D. In nucleotides, the CDR3 is TGTGCCAGCAGCTTAGAGGACGGGCCTTACAATGAGCAGTTCTTC. Protein: CASSLEDGPYNEQFF.